This entry lists 9 T cell receptor beta chains sequenced from one sample in a study of shared clonotypes between healthy human individuals. Sequencing was performed with immunoSEQ multiplex PCR; in TCRdb, only in-frame clones are kept and a portion is missing. In the table there are about 980,000 clones, less than 85% of which are singletons. What was sequenced was memory CD4+ T cells sorted from blood. Noted subset: CD45RA-negative fraction. These receptors came from a young man in good health.

This clone was seen only a few times. The V gene is TRBV6-5, the J gene TRBJ1-3; maybe TRBD1 (5 bases). V was clipped by 2 bases and J by 3 bases, with 11 bases between them. The CDR3 is 15 residues long. Germline V gene sequence: CDR1 MNHEY, CDR2 SVGAGI. The CDR3 DNA reads as TGTGCCAGCAGTTACGGGACGCCTTATGGAAACACCATATATTTT. This codes for CASSYGTPYGNTIYF.

The chain is built from TRBV5-1 and TRBJ2-7; 7 bases are a match to TRBD2. This CDR3 spans 14 amino acids. Trimming at V came to 4 bases and at J to 7 bases, leaving 11 bases not matched to a gene. Germline-derived CDR1 and CDR2 are SGHRS and YFSETQ. CDR3 nucleotide sequence: TGCGCCAGCAGCAGCGGGATTGAAGCTAGGGAGCAGTACTTC. Residues: CASSSGIEAREQYF.

The chain links TRBV27 to TRBJ2-4; 7 bases are a match to TRBD1. The junction had 7 bases not matched to a gene; V was cut back by 6 bases and J by 8 bases. The CDR3 contains 13 residues. Germline loops: CDR1 MNHEY, CDR2 SMNVEV (reference sequence). The CDR3 loop reads CASSPSTGYIQYF. The DNA for the CDR3 is TGTGCCAGCAGCCCGTCGACAGGGTACATTCAGTACTTC.

This chain joins TRBV11-2 and TRBJ2-1; D is perhaps TRBD2 (5 bases). Germline V CDR1 and CDR2: SGHAT, FQNNGV. There are 15 residues in the CDR3. Trimming shortened V by 0 bases and J by 8 bases, and 14 bases separated the two germline ends. CDR3 in DNA: TGTGCCAGCAGCTTAGACATCTTGAGGGTCGATGAGCAGTTCTTC. Its protein is CASSLDILRVDEQFF.

This clone was observed a few times. V gene TRBV5-4 combines with J gene TRBJ1-2; TRBD1 agrees at 9 bases. The CDR3 totals 15 residues. Trimming cost V 4 bases and J 8 bases; bases outside gene matches: 12. Germline CDR1 and CDR2: SGHNT and YYREEE (reference sequence). In DNA form, the CDR3 reads TGTGCCAGCAGCACGTCACAGGGGGCGCTCCACGGCTACACCTTC. Its translation: CASSTSQGALHGYTF.

This clone was seen only a few times. This chain connects TRBV19 to TRBJ1-2, with D unresolved. Germline-derived CDR1 and CDR2 are LNHDA and SQIVND (reference sequence). V lost 6 bases and J 0 bases, leaving 17 bases between the germline ends. The CDR3 is made up of 16 amino acids. This CDR3 is CASSLKPGKANYGYTF. Written as DNA, the CDR3 is TGTGCCAGTAGCCTGAAACCCGGGAAAGCTAACTATGGCTACACCTTC.

The rearrangement uses TRBV23-1 and TRBJ1-2, with D maybe TRBD1 (6 bases). TRBV23-1 has ORF status, its function being uncertain. V shed 4 bases and J shed 6 bases, with 15 bases lying between them. The CDR3 extends over 14 amino acids. The CDR3 loop reads CASSPYRVGDGYTF. The CDR3 nucleotides read TGCGCCAGCAGTCCCTACAGGGTTGGGGATGGCTACACCTTC.

This sequence joins TRBV6-1 and TRBJ2-7, with a possible D match to TRBD2 (6 bases). This CDR3 spans 15 amino acids. CDR1 MNHNS and CDR2 SASEGT come from the germline V gene. Trimming left V 3 bases short and J 5 bases short, with 17 bases between. The CDR3 loop is CASSEVFGGWDEQYF. The DNA of the CDR3 is TGTGCCAGCAGTGAGGTCTTTGGGGGGTGGGACGAGCAGTACTTC.

The V and J genes are TRBV15 and TRBJ1-6, with D unclear. The V gene's germline CDR1 is LNHNV and CDR2 YYDKDF (reference sequence). This CDR3 region has 14 residues. Between the trimmed V and J ends, which lost 2 bases and 7 bases, there was a span of 9 bases. The CDR3 loop reads CATSRSPVNSPLHF. The CDR3 DNA reads TGTGCCACCAGCAGATCTCCCGTGAATTCACCCCTCCACTTT.